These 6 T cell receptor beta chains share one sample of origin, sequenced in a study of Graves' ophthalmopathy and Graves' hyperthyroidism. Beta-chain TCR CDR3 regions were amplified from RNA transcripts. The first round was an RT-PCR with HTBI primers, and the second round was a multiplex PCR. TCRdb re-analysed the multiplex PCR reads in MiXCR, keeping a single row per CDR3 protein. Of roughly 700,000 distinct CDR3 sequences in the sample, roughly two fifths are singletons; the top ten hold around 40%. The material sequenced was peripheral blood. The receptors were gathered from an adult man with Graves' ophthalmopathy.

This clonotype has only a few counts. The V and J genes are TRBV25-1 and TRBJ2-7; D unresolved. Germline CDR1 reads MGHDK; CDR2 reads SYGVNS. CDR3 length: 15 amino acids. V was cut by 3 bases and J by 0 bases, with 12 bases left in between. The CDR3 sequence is CASSDSALGSYEQYF. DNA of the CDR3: TGTGCCAGCAGTGATAGTGCTCTGGGCTCCTACGAGCAGTACTTC.

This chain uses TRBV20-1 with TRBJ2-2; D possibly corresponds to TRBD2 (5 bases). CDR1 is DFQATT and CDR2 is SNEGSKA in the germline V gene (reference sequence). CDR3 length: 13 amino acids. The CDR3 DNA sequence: TGCAGCCTTTCCGGGATAAACACCGGGGAGCTGTTTTTT. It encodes CSLSGINTGELFF.

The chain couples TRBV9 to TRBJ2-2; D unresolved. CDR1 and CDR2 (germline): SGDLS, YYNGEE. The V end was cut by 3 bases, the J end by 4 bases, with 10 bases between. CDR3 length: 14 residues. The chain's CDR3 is CASSGRVSTGELFF. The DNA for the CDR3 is TGTGCCAGCAGCGGAAGGGTGAGCACCGGGGAGCTGTTTTTT.

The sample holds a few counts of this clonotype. The CDR3 is CASSQLAGVNTEAFF. The CDR3 nucleotides are TGTGCCAGCAGCCAATTAGCAGGGGTGAACACTGAAGCTTTCTTT. The rearrangement joins TRBV16 to TRBJ1-1; a weak D match, TRBD1 (6 bases). Trimming left V 1 base short and J 0 bases short, with 9 bases between. Germline CDR1 is KGHSY and CDR2 is FQNENV. There are 15 residues in the CDR3.

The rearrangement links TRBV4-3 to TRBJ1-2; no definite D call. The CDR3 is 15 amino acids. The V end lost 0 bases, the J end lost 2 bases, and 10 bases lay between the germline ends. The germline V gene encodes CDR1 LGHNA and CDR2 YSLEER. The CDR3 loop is CASSQDSANNYGYTF. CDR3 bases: TGCGCCAGCAGCCAAGATTCGGCAAACAACTATGGCTACACCTTC.

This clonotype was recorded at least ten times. The CDR3 DNA reads as TGTGCCAGCAGCTTAGCAGGCCAGGGTTATGGCTACACCTTC. Translation: CASSLAGQGYGYTF. The chain links TRBV7-8 to TRBJ1-2, with a weak D call TRBD1 (5 bases). The CDR3 has 14 amino acids. Germline V gene data show CDR1 as SGHVS and CDR2 as FQNEAQ. Trimming took off 0 bases at V and 5 bases at J, with 10 bases between the two ends. Variable domain in full (rest from reference TRBV7-8 and TRBJ1-2): GAGVSQSPRYKVAKRGQDVALRCDPISGHVSLFWYQQALGQGPEFLTYFQNEAQLDKSGLPSDRFFAERPEGSVSTLKIQRTQQEDSAVYLCASSLAGQGYGYTFGSGTRLTVV.